One and the same sample provided the 5 T cell receptor beta chains below, sequenced in a study of blood T cell repertoires in COVID-19. Repertoires were generated with immunoSEQ multiplex PCR, while TCRdb's copy carries only in-frame clones and drops some. The sample has roughly 300,000 clones, 80% to 95% seen once. The material sequenced was PBMCs or T cells enriched from blood (not recorded which). Source of these receptors: a woman in her 30s who had recovered from COVID-19.

The chain is built from TRBV6-6 and TRBJ2-1; 8 nucleotides align to TRBD1. CDR1 and CDR2 from the germline V gene are MNHNY and SVGAGI (reference sequence). CDR3 length: 17 amino acids. J lost 7 bases, V lost 5 bases, and 16 bases had no gene match. This CDR3 is CASSLKATDRVRNEQFF. The CDR3 region has the DNA TGTGCCAGCAGTCTCAAAGCGACGGACAGGGTGAGGAATGAGCAGTTCTTC.

This chain uses TRBV12-3 or TRBV12-4 with TRBJ1-1; D not resolved. The CDR3 spans 10 residues. Trimming left V 6 bases short and J 5 bases short, with 4 bases between. CDR3 sequence reads: CASSGTEAFF. In DNA, the CDR3 is TGTGCCAGCAGCGGGACTGAAGCTTTCTTT.

The chain carries TRBV7-8 and TRBJ1-5; maybe TRBD1 (6 bases). The CDR3 consists of 14 residues. Deletions cut 4 bases from V and 2 bases from J, with 9 bases between. Germline V lookup: CDR1 SGHVS, CDR2 FQNEAQ. The CDR3 loop is CASSSSGGNQPQHF. CDR3 nucleotides: TGTGCCAGCAGCTCATCAGGGGGCAATCAGCCCCAGCATTTT.

The CDR3 is CASSEQDRTYNEQFF. The CDR3 DNA sequence: TGTGCCAGCAGTGAACAGGACAGAACCTACAATGAGCAGTTCTTC. V usage is TRBV6-1 and J usage is TRBJ2-1, with D possibly TRBD1 on 6 matching bases. Germline V gene sequence: CDR1 MNHNS, CDR2 SASEGT. The CDR3 has 15 residues. V dropped 2 bases and J dropped 2 bases, with 10 bases sitting between them.

The chain is built from TRBV19 and TRBJ2-5; D is possibly TRBD2 (5 bases). The V end was cut by 10 bases, the J end by 3 bases, with 12 bases between. Germline V gene lookup returns CDR1 LNHDA and CDR2 SQIVND (reference sequence). This CDR3 is 12 amino acids long. The CDR3 is CATAGRKETQYF. The CDR3 region has the DNA TGTGCCACGGCGGGCAGGAAAGAGACCCAGTACTTC. Based on the CDR3 plus reference TRBV19 and TRBJ2-5, the full variable domain is DGGITQSPKYLFRKEGQNVTLSCEQNLNHDAMYWYRQDPGQGLRLIYYSQIVNDFQKGDIAEGYSVSREKKESFPLTVTSAQKNPTAFYLCATAGRKETQYFGPGTRLLVL.